This passage covers 20 T cell receptor beta chains from one sample sequenced in a study of T cell repertoires in cytomegalovirus infection. Using its own MiXCR run on the reads, TCRdb lists one record per CDR3 protein. The repertoire holds fewer than 700,000 distinct CDR3 sequences, roughly 24% seen once, with less than 9.5% in the top ten. The sequencing sample was made of CD8+ T cells from PBMCs. Receptors were obtained from a human donor in good health (CMV status not recorded). Some clones in this sample may be carry-over from other donors' samples.

This chain links TRBV12-3 or TRBV12-4 with TRBJ1-2, with D hard to call. Trimming cost V 3 bases and J 2 bases, with 7 bases left between them. The CDR3 loop spans 13 amino acids. The CDR3 DNA reads TGTGCCAGCAGTTTGGTCCAGAACTATGGCTACACCTTC. Translation gives CASSLVQNYGYTF.

The chain carries TRBV27 and TRBJ2-5, with D possibly matching TRBD1 (6 bases). This CDR3 has 16 amino acids. Trimming left V 6 bases short and J 1 base short, with 18 bases between. Germline values: CDR1 MNHEY, CDR2 SMNVEV (reference sequence). CDR3 in amino acids: CASRGAGALTQETQYF. CDR3 sequence (DNA): TGTGCCAGCAGAGGGGCAGGGGCCCTCACCCAAGAGACCCAGTACTTC.

This clonotype was recorded many times. This sequence joins TRBV6-2 or TRBV6-3 and TRBJ2-3; D is ambiguous. Germline V gene sequence: CDR1 MNHEY, CDR2 SVGEGT. V lost 6 bases, J lost 3 bases, and 13 bases lay in between. The CDR3 extends over 14 amino acids. For the CDR3, the DNA is TGTGCCAGCAGCCTCCTTGTTCGGACAGATACGCAGTATTTT. Protein sequence: CASSLLVRTDTQYF.

This clonotype was observed a few times. This sequence joins TRBV6-2 or TRBV6-3 and TRBJ2-7; 7 bases match TRBD1. The germline V gene encodes CDR1 MNHEY and CDR2 SVGEGT. The CDR3 is made up of 14 amino acids. V dropped 2 bases and J dropped 1; count of bases not matched to a gene: 2. CDR3 protein: CASSYGQDSYEQYF. The CDR3 DNA is TGTGCCAGCAGTTACGGACAGGATTCCTACGAGCAGTACTTC.

This sequence joins TRBV6-2 or TRBV6-3 and TRBJ1-5; perhaps TRBD1 as D (6 bases). Germline V gene data show CDR1 as MNHEY and CDR2 as SVGEGT. There are 18 residues in the CDR3. Trimming cost V 4 bases and J 3 bases, with 22 bases left between them. The CDR3 region is CASSLLKTGTFLNQPQHF. As DNA, the CDR3 is TGTGCCAGCAGTTTATTGAAAACAGGGACTTTCCTCAATCAGCCCCAGCATTTT.

The chain is built from TRBV5-5 and TRBJ2-1; 9 bases map to TRBD1. Germline lookup yields CDR1 SGHKS and CDR2 YYEKEE (reference sequence). CDR3 length equals 15 residues. J lost 9 bases, V lost 3 bases, and 10 bases had no gene match. The CDR3 DNA sequence: TGTGCCAGCAGCTCGCCGGGACAGGGAAGGGGTGAGCAGTTCTTC. Protein product: CASSSPGQGRGEQFF.

This clonotype was counted at least ten times. This chain connects TRBV29-1 to TRBJ1-2; unclear D gene. Germline V gene sequence: CDR1 SQVTM, CDR2 ANQGSEA. The CDR3 has 13 residues. V lost 0 bases and J lost 7, with 12 bases in between. The CDR3 bases are TGCAGCGTTGAAGATCGCGGGGATAGTGGCTACACCTTC. It translates to CSVEDRGDSGYTF.

The table lists this clonotype with many counts. This chain links TRBV7-9 with TRBJ2-1, with 12 bases identical to TRBD2. V was pared by 5 bases and J by 10 bases, with 9 bases of the junction left unmatched. This CDR3 spans 15 amino acids. Germline V gives CDR1 SEHNR, CDR2 FQNEAQ (reference sequence). CDR3 amino acids: CASSPLAGGPWEQFF. In DNA, the CDR3 is TGTGCCAGCAGCCCACTAGCGGGGGGCCCGTGGGAGCAGTTCTTC.

The rearrangement joins TRBV29-1 to TRBJ2-1, with 7 nucleotides matching TRBD1. The CDR3 contains 13 residues. Trimming cost V 6 bases and J 2 bases; bases outside gene matches: 4. Germline V gene sequence: CDR1 SQVTM, CDR2 ANQGSEA. The CDR3 here is CSVRDRPYNEQFF. The CDR3, as DNA: TGCAGCGTCAGGGACAGACCCTACAATGAGCAGTTCTTC.

The V and J genes are TRBV7-2 and TRBJ2-1, with 13 bases fitting TRBD2. CDR3 length: 17 amino acids. Germline CDR1 SGHTA, CDR2 FQGNSA. The J segment lost 4 bases and the V segment lost 5 bases, leaving 8 bases of the junction unmatched. CDR3 in DNA: TGTGCCAGCAGCAAGACTAGCGGGGGGATTCCTTACAATGAGCAGTTCTTC. Translating gives CASSKTSGGIPYNEQFF. The full variable domain, with the rest looked up from reference TRBV7-2 and TRBJ2-1, is GAGVSQSPSNKVTEKGKDVELRCDPISGHTALYWYRQSLGQGLEFLIYFQGNSAPDKSGLPSDRFSAERTGGSVSTLTIQRTQQEDSAVYLCASSKTSGGIPYNEQFFGPGTRLTVL.

This clonotype was recorded a few times. The rearrangement uses TRBV6-2 or TRBV6-3 and TRBJ2-1; D is perhaps TRBD1 (6 bases). V lost 3 bases and J 0 bases, leaving 18 bases between the germline ends. The CDR3 consists of 18 residues. Germline V gene lookup returns CDR1 MNHEY and CDR2 SVGEGT. The CDR3: CASSYNRVSPSSYNEQFF. For the CDR3, the DNA is TGTGCCAGCAGTTATAACAGGGTCTCTCCAAGCTCCTACAATGAGCAGTTCTTC.

The chain joins TRBV6-2 or TRBV6-3 to TRBJ1-1; 7 bases agree with TRBD1. Germline CDR1 and CDR2: MNHEY and SVGEGT. Trimming cost V 2 bases and J 0 bases; bases outside gene matches: 12. The CDR3 length is 18 residues. Here the CDR3 DNA reads TGTGCCAGCAGTTACGACGACAGGGTGGAGCCAATGAACACTGAAGCTTTCTTT. This codes for CASSYDDRVEPMNTEAFF.

The V and J genes are TRBV6-2 or TRBV6-3 and TRBJ2-1; no reliable D call. The V gene's germline CDR1 is MNHEY and CDR2 SVGEGT. Trimming removed 2 bases at V and 6 bases at J, with 17 bases between. The CDR3 loop spans 16 amino acids. The CDR3 region has the DNA TGTGCCAGCAGTTACGGGATTGGGCTCCCAGGCAATGAGCAGTTCTTC. Translation: CASSYGIGLPGNEQFF.

The CDR3 bases are TGTGCCAGCAGTACGTCTTACGGGACAGCAATAACTAATGAAAAACTGTTTTTT. It is translated as CASSTSYGTAITNEKLFF. The chain couples TRBV6-6 to TRBJ1-4, with 7 bases lining up with TRBD1. Germline loops: CDR1 MNHNY, CDR2 SVGAGI (reference sequence). V shed 5 bases and J 1 base; nucleotides not matched to a gene: 13. CDR3 length: 18 amino acids.

This sequence joins TRBV12-3 or TRBV12-4 and TRBJ2-3, with a tentative D call TRBD2 (6 bases). The CDR3 has 13 amino acids. Trimming pared 6 bases from V and 1 base from J, leaving 8 bases between. CDR3 DNA: TGTGCCAGCAGAACGGGAGGCACAGATACGCAGTATTTT. It is translated as CASRTGGTDTQYF.

This clonotype occurred a few times. The gene calls are TRBV20-1 and TRBJ1-6; 10 nucleotides line up with TRBD1. With 0 bases clipped from V and 8 bases from J, the junction kept 7 bases outside the gene matches. The CDR3 consists of 16 residues. From germline, CDR1 is DFQATT and CDR2 SNEGSKA (reference sequence). This CDR3 is CSAREGDRGWDSPLHF. The DNA of the CDR3 is TGCAGTGCTAGAGAGGGGGACAGGGGCTGGGATTCACCCCTCCACTTT.

The chain is built from TRBV2 and TRBJ1-3; D possibly corresponds to TRBD1 (5 bases). This CDR3 is 14 amino acids long. The germline V and J ends were trimmed by 6 bases and 7 bases, with 16 bases remaining between them. CDR1 is SNHLY and CDR2 is FYNNEI in the germline V gene. CDR3 in DNA: TGTGCCAGCAGCGATGACAGATACTTCAACACCATATATTTT. Protein product: CASSDDRYFNTIYF.

This clonotype appeared a few times. V is TRBV19 and J is TRBJ1-4, with D uncertain. This CDR3 spans 13 amino acids. Per the germline V gene, CDR1 is LNHDA and CDR2 is SQIVND (reference sequence). Trimming pared 4 bases from V and 17 bases from J, leaving 20 bases between. Here the CDR3 DNA reads TGTGCCAGTAGTAACGCGGCCCCTCCGGCCCGATTTTTT. The encoded protein is CASSNAAPPARFF.

The V gene is TRBV5-5, the J gene TRBJ2-5, with TRBD2 as a possible D gene (5 bases). The CDR3 is made up of 16 amino acids. V shed 4 bases and J shed 2 bases, with 18 bases lying between them. The germline CDR1 and CDR2 sequences are SGHKS and YYEKEE (reference sequence). CDR3 DNA sequence: TGTGCCAGCAGCCCCTGGAGAGGAGGAGATCAAGAGACCCAGTACTTC. This encodes CASSPWRGGDQETQYF.

This chain links TRBV18 with TRBJ2-7; TRBD1 agrees at 7 bases. This CDR3 region has 14 residues. J lost 6 bases, V lost 3 bases, and 8 bases had no gene match. The germline gives CDR1 KGHSH, CDR2 LQKENI. The CDR3 nucleotides read TGTGCCAGCTCACCCGGGACAGTAACGTGCGAGCAGTACTTC. Protein sequence: CASSPGTVTCEQYF. Filled out from reference TRBV18 and TRBJ2-7, the complete variable domain reads NAGVMQNPRHLVRRRGQEARLRCSPMKGHSHVYWYRQLPEEGLKFMVYLQKENIIDESGMPKERFSAEFPKEGPSILRIQQVVRGDSAAYFCASSPGTVTCEQYFGPGTRLTVT.